Listed here are 32 T cell receptor beta chains from one sample, sequenced in a study of T cells after yellow fever vaccination. TCRdb called the 5' RACE reads again in MiXCR, with one record for every CDR3 protein. The sample holds around 320,000 distinct CDR3 sequences; 4% to 5.5% are singletons and the top ten take around 19%. The sample in question was PBMCs, obtained 15 days after the yellow fever booster vaccination. Receptor source: a young man who received the YFV17D yellow fever vaccine.

The sample holds a few counts of this clonotype. CDR3 sequence reads: CASSPPVRAPGSDTQYF. Written as DNA, the CDR3 is TGTGCCAGCTCACCACCGGTGCGGGCGCCTGGTTCGGATACGCAGTATTTT. The chain combines TRBV18 with TRBJ2-3, with a tentative D call TRBD2 (5 bases). Germline-derived CDR1 and CDR2 are KGHSH and LQKENI. This CDR3 is 17 amino acids long. V dropped 0 bases and J dropped 6 bases, with 19 bases sitting between them.

This clonotype was seen ten or more times. J is TRBJ1-5 and V is TRBV7-2, with D perhaps TRBD1 (5 bases). Germline-derived CDR1 and CDR2 are SGHTA and FQGNSA. The length of the CDR3 is 13 residues. V shed 3 bases and J shed 6 bases, with 9 bases lying between them. CDR3 in amino acids: CASSLGRAQPQHF. The CDR3 nucleotides are TGTGCCAGCAGCTTGGGCAGGGCTCAGCCCCAGCATTTT.

This clonotype was seen only a few times. V gene TRBV15 combines with J gene TRBJ2-3; TRBD2 aligns across 7 bases. Germline V CDR1 and CDR2: LNHNV, YYDKDF (reference sequence). The ends lost 6 bases at V and 4 bases at J; junction bases unmatched: 10. The CDR3 extends over 15 amino acids. The CDR3 is CATRKSGEAADTQYF. In DNA, the CDR3 is TGTGCCACCAGGAAAAGCGGGGAGGCCGCAGATACGCAGTATTTT.

This clonotype was recorded many times. The V and J genes are TRBV7-9 and TRBJ1-6; D unresolved. The germline V gene has CDR1 SEHNR and CDR2 FQNEAQ (reference sequence). The CDR3 is 13 amino acids. Between the trimmed V and J ends, which lost 0 bases and 7 bases, there was a span of 4 bases. The CDR3 loop reads CASSLAENSPLHF. The CDR3 DNA is TGTGCCAGCAGCTTAGCAGAGAATTCACCCCTCCACTTT.

This clonotype was counted ten times or more. The chain has TRBV11-2 and TRBJ1-4, with D maybe TRBD1 (6 bases). The germline V gene has CDR1 SGHAT and CDR2 FQNNGV. The ends were cut back, 3 bases at V and 5 bases at J, with 13 bases in the middle. This CDR3 has 15 residues. The CDR3, as DNA: TGTGCCAGCAGCTTTCAGGGGAGGTCGAATGAAAAACTGTTTTTT. Protein sequence: CASSFQGRSNEKLFF.

The chain uses TRBV4-1 and TRBJ1-4, with D possibly TRBD1 on 5 matching bases. Germline V gene sequence: CDR1 MGHRA, CDR2 YSYEKL. The V gene lost 3 bases and the J gene lost 8 bases, with 13 bases spanning the gap. The CDR3 length is 14 residues. The CDR3 DNA reads TGCGCCAGCAGCCATGAGGACACGGACGAAAAACTGTTTTTT. Encoded protein: CASSHEDTDEKLFF.

This clonotype has only a few counts. The chain has TRBV12-3 or TRBV12-4 and TRBJ1-4; TRBD1 is a possible D gene (5 bases). The CDR3 spans 14 residues. V lost 8 bases, J lost 8 bases, and 18 bases lay in between. The CDR3 coding sequence is TGTGCCAGCGCACAGGAGAGGGAGGGCGAAAAACTGTTTTTT. The encoded protein is CASAQEREGEKLFF.

This chain joins TRBV12-3 or TRBV12-4 and TRBJ2-5, with a tentative D call TRBD1 (6 bases). Trimming removed 6 bases from V and 7 bases from J, with 18 bases in between. The CDR3 runs to 14 residues. DNA of the CDR3: TGTGCCAGCAGCCGCCGAACAGGGATGGGGACCCAGTACTTC. Protein: CASSRRTGMGTQYF.

This clonotype occurred many times. V and J are TRBV20-1 and TRBJ2-7; 9 nucleotides line up with TRBD1. Germline lookup yields CDR1 DFQATT and CDR2 SNEGSKA (reference sequence). This CDR3 is built from 15 residues. With 4 bases clipped from V and 2 bases from J, the junction kept 9 bases outside the gene matches. CDR3 bases: TGCAGTGCTAAGGACCCCGGGACAGGGACCTACGAGCAGTACTTC. Its translation: CSAKDPGTGTYEQYF.

This clonotype showed up many times. This chain connects TRBV4-3 to TRBJ2-1, with TRBD1 matching over 12 bases. This CDR3 has 18 amino acids. J was trimmed by 8 bases and V by 0 bases; bases with no gene match: 11. CDR1 is LGHNA and CDR2 is YSLEER in the germline V gene. CDR3 DNA sequence: TGCGCCAGCAGCCAAGATTGGGCCGGGACAGGGGGCGCGGATGAGCAGTTCTTC. Translation: CASSQDWAGTGGADEQFF.

Many counts were recorded for this clonotype. The chain combines TRBV12-5 with TRBJ1-2; the D is unclear. This CDR3 is 14 amino acids long. Germline CDR1 and CDR2: LGHNT and FRNRAP. Trimming cost V 3 bases and J 2 bases, with 10 bases left between them. The CDR3 here is CASGLTTGNYGYTF. CDR3 DNA sequence: TGTGCTAGTGGTTTAACGACCGGAAACTATGGCTACACCTTC.

This clonotype has at least ten counts. The J gene is TRBJ1-1, the V gene TRBV7-3, with a possible D match to TRBD1 (5 bases). The CDR3 is 13 amino acids. Trimming took off 5 bases at V and 9 bases at J, with 16 bases between the two ends. Germline CDR1 reads SGHTA; CDR2 reads FQGTGA. The CDR3: CASSPSPGTQAFF. The DNA for the CDR3 is TGTGCCAGCAGCCCCTCCCCGGGGACCCAAGCTTTCTTT.

The rearrangement links TRBV11-2 to TRBJ1-2, with D unclear. V was cut by 2 bases and J by 7 bases, with 17 bases left in between. The germline CDR1 and CDR2 sequences are SGHAT and FQNNGV. This CDR3 has 15 amino acids. The CDR3 sequence is CASSLIVGATGGYTF. The CDR3 DNA reads as TGTGCCAGCAGCTTAATCGTCGGCGCAACGGGTGGCTACACCTTC.

The V call is TRBV11-3, the J call TRBJ2-2, with a tentative D call TRBD1 (6 bases). This CDR3 spans 18 amino acids. Germline V lookup: CDR1 SGHNT, CDR2 YENEEA. Trimming pared 0 bases from V and 3 bases from J, leaving 17 bases between. The CDR3 DNA follows: TGTGCCAGCAGCTTAGATCGGTTGGGGGCCGTGGACACCGGGGAGCTGTTTTTT. It translates to CASSLDRLGAVDTGELFF.

V usage is TRBV21-1 and J usage is TRBJ2-5; TRBD1, the table's D call, lacks a check against the DNA. TRBV21-1 is assigned pseudogene status. This CDR3 contains 16 residues. CDR3 amino acids: CASSNPRGRRQETQYF. CDR3 coding DNA: TGTGCCAGCAGCAACCCCCGGGGACGTCGGCAAGAGACCCAGTACTTC.

This clonotype was seen many times. The chain links TRBV7-2 to TRBJ1-1; D possibly corresponds to TRBD1 (6 bases). The CDR3 contains 15 residues. The ends were cut back, 5 bases at V and 4 bases at J, with 17 bases in the middle. Per the germline V gene, CDR1 is SGHTA and CDR2 is FQGNSA. The DNA of the CDR3 is TGTGCCAGCAGCCCAGTACGGGGGCGCGGCACTGAAGCTTTCTTT. Translation: CASSPVRGRGTEAFF. Together with reference TRBV7-2 and TRBJ1-1, the CDR3 gives the full variable domain: GAGVSQSPSNKVTEKGKDVELRCDPISGHTALYWYRQSLGQGLEFLIYFQGNSAPDKSGLPSDRFSAERTGGSVSTLTIQRTQQEDSAVYLCASSPVRGRGTEAFFGQGTRLTVV.

This clonotype has at least ten counts. V and J are TRBV5-1 and TRBJ2-1; D ambiguous. Trimming left V 0 bases short and J 0 bases short, with 10 bases between. The CDR3 sequence is 16 residues long. CDR1 is SGHRS, CDR2 YFSETQ, per germline. CDR3: CASSLVGTSSYNEQFF. The CDR3 nucleotides are TGCGCCAGCAGCTTGGTAGGAACAAGCTCCTACAATGAGCAGTTCTTC. Combining the CDR3 with reference TRBV5-1 and TRBJ2-1 gives the whole variable domain KAGVTQTPRYLIKTRGQQVTLSCSPISGHRSVSWYQQTPGQGLQFLFEYFSETQRNKGNFPGRFSGRQFSNSRSEMNVSTLELGDSALYLCASSLVGTSSYNEQFFGPGTRLTVL.

The table lists this clonotype with a few counts. The chain is built from TRBV15 and TRBJ2-1; 9 bases match TRBD2. The junction had 10 bases not matched to a gene; V was cut back by 1 base and J by 12 bases. The CDR3 spans 15 residues. Germline lookup yields CDR1 LNHNV and CDR2 YYDKDF (reference sequence). CDR3 residues: CATSRVLAGPRGQFF. The CDR3 nucleotides read TGTGCCACCAGCAGAGTACTAGCGGGCCCAAGGGGGCAGTTCTTC.

Many counts were recorded for this clonotype. The chain employs TRBV29-1 and TRBJ1-1; a possible D gene is TRBD1 (6 bases). Germline CDR1 is SQVTM and CDR2 is ANQGSEA. The germline V and J ends were trimmed by 3 bases and 0 bases, with 8 bases remaining between them. This CDR3 is built from 13 residues. CDR3 DNA: TGCAGCGTTGAGACAGGTATGAACACTGAAGCTTTCTTT. Residues: CSVETGMNTEAFF.

This clonotype was observed a few times. The chain links TRBV6-5 to TRBJ2-7; maybe TRBD2 (6 bases). Germline V CDR1 and CDR2: MNHEY, SVGAGI. The germline V and J ends were trimmed by 5 bases and 7 bases, with 18 bases remaining between them. The CDR3 covers 14 residues. As DNA, the CDR3 is TGTGCCAGCAGTGCGGGGCCATCGGTCGAGGAGCAGTACGTC. Amino acid sequence: CASSAGPSVEEQYV.

This clonotype showed up many times. The gene calls are TRBV9 and TRBJ2-7; D remains unclear. Germline V gene data show CDR1 as SGDLS and CDR2 as YYNGEE. The CDR3 is made up of 15 amino acids. V was pared by 7 bases and J by 0 bases, with 17 bases between. The CDR3 loop reads CASSPNWRNSYEQYF. The DNA for the CDR3 is TGTGCCAGCTCGCCTAATTGGCGTAACTCCTACGAGCAGTACTTC.

The sample holds a few counts of this clonotype. The V and J genes are TRBV7-2 and TRBJ1-1; tentatively, D is TRBD1 (6 bases). This CDR3 has 17 residues. The V and J ends lost 3 bases and 1 base respectively, with 18 bases between them. The germline gives CDR1 SGHTA, CDR2 FQGNSA. CDR3 in DNA: TGTGCCAGCAGCTTTAGGATAACAGGGACATCGAACACTGAAGCTTTCTTT. It is translated as CASSFRITGTSNTEAFF.

The rearrangement links TRBV2 to TRBJ1-6; the D is unclear. Trimming removed 5 bases from V and 3 bases from J, with 11 bases in between. The CDR3 spans 15 residues. Per the germline V gene, CDR1 is SNHLY and CDR2 is FYNNEI. CDR3: CASSLRTVYNSPLHF. As DNA, the CDR3 is TGTGCCAGCAGTCTCCGGACGGTCTATAATTCACCCCTCCACTTT.

The V and J genes are TRBV7-6 and TRBJ2-1; D gene unclear. V was cut by 5 bases and J by 6 bases, with 17 bases left in between. The CDR3 consists of 15 residues. Germline V gene sequence: CDR1 SGHVS, CDR2 FNYEAQ. This CDR3 is CASSHEIGPGNEQFF. The CDR3 nucleotides are TGTGCCAGCAGCCACGAAATAGGACCCGGCAATGAGCAGTTCTTC.

The sample holds a few counts of this clonotype. V usage is TRBV5-1 and J usage is TRBJ2-3; 8 nucleotides agree with TRBD1. CDR3 length equals 14 residues. Trimming took 2 bases from V and 3 from J; bases not matched to a gene: 2. Germline-derived CDR1 and CDR2 are SGHRS and YFSETQ. The CDR3 loop is CASSLRTGTDTQYF. The DNA for the CDR3 is TGCGCCAGCAGCTTACGGACAGGGACAGATACGCAGTATTTT. The full variable domain, in which reference TRBV5-1 and TRBJ2-3 provide the parts outside the CDR3, is KAGVTQTPRYLIKTRGQQVTLSCSPISGHRSVSWYQQTPGQGLQFLFEYFSETQRNKGNFPGRFSGRQFSNSRSEMNVSTLELGDSALYLCASSLRTGTDTQYFGPGTRLTVL.

V and J are TRBV15 and TRBJ2-3; the D is unclear. This CDR3 has 15 amino acids. The V gene's germline CDR1 is LNHNV and CDR2 YYDKDF (reference sequence). Deletions cut 1 base from V and 0 bases from J, with 8 bases between. This CDR3 is CATSRVDRSTDTQYF. DNA of the CDR3: TGTGCCACCAGCAGAGTAGACCGCAGCACAGATACGCAGTATTTT.

The chain recombines TRBV12-3 or TRBV12-4 with TRBJ1-2; weak D call: TRBD1 (5 bases). The CDR3 has 11 amino acids. V lost 4 bases to trimming and J lost 7 bases, with 7 bases between them. CDR3 sequence reads: CASSSRGGYTF. The CDR3 bases are TGTGCCAGCAGTTCGAGGGGTGGCTACACCTTC.

This clonotype was recorded at least ten times. The CDR3 DNA reads TGTGCCAGCAGTTACCGACCTTGGACTAGCCTCGGGGAGACCCAGTACTTC. Translation gives CASSYRPWTSLGETQYF. The chain joins TRBV6-2 or TRBV6-3 to TRBJ2-5; 8 bases fit TRBD2. The ends lost 2 bases at V and 5 bases at J; junction bases unmatched: 13. The CDR3 contains 17 residues. Per the germline V gene, CDR1 is MNHEY and CDR2 is SVGEGT.

This rearrangement joins TRBV11-2 to TRBJ2-5, with 9 positions matching TRBD1. Germline CDR1 is SGHAT and CDR2 is FQNNGV. CDR3 size: 14 residues. V trimming: 3 bases; J trimming: 4 bases; junction bases outside the gene matches: 3. The CDR3 sequence: CASSFTGGLETQYF. The CDR3 DNA is TGTGCCAGCAGCTTTACAGGGGGCCTAGAGACCCAGTACTTC.

At least ten counts were recorded for this clonotype. CDR3 sequence (DNA): TGTGCCACCAGCAGAGATAGGACAGGGGACTATGGCTACACCTTC. This sequence encodes CATSRDRTGDYGYTF. The V call is TRBV15, the J call TRBJ1-2, with TRBD1 identical over 9 bases. V lost 0 bases and J lost 3; bases outside the gene matches: 2. Germline CDR1 reads LNHNV; CDR2 reads YYDKDF (reference sequence). The CDR3 extends over 15 amino acids.

The sample holds a few counts of this clonotype. The chain couples TRBV20-1 to TRBJ2-7; D is possibly TRBD2 (5 bases). The CDR3 runs to 15 residues. The germline V and J ends were trimmed by 1 base and 3 bases, with 16 bases remaining between them. CDR1 and CDR2 from the germline V gene are DFQATT and SNEGSKA (reference sequence). In DNA form, the CDR3 reads TGCAGTGCTAGAGTTAGGGCTGAGGGCCGCTACGAGCAGTACTTC. Translated: CSARVRAEGRYEQYF.

The chain uses TRBV10-1 and TRBJ2-1; 12 bases are shared with TRBD2. V shed 0 bases and J 8 bases; nucleotides not matched to a gene: 5. Germline assignment: CDR1 WNHNN and CDR2 SYGVQD (reference sequence). CDR3 size: 16 residues. The CDR3 region has the DNA TGCGCCAGCAGTGAGTCCCCTAGCGGGGGGGGAGATGAGCAGTTCTTC. Encoded protein: CASSESPSGGGDEQFF.